This passage covers 12 T cell receptor beta chains from one sample sequenced in a study of cytomegalovirus exposure and HLA in healthy donors. Only in-frame clones appear in the TCRdb table, and some are missing; sequencing was by immunoSEQ multiplex PCR. Among tens of thousands of clones listed, 91% were seen once. Sequencing was done on a sample of PBMCs. The receptors were gathered from a man between 18 and 35 years old in good health and CMV-seronegative.

V gene TRBV7-8 combines with J gene TRBJ2-3, with D possibly matching TRBD1 (6 bases). The V gene's germline CDR1 is SGHVS and CDR2 FQNEAQ. V was pared by 1 base and J by 1 base, with 12 bases between. The CDR3 is 16 residues long. The CDR3, as DNA: TGTGCCAGCAGCTTAGGATGGGCAGGGGGCACAGATACGCAGTATTTT. This translates into CASSLGWAGGTDTQYF. Variable domain in full (rest from reference TRBV7-8 and TRBJ2-3): GAGVSQSPRYKVAKRGQDVALRCDPISGHVSLFWYQQALGQGPEFLTYFQNEAQLDKSGLPSDRFFAERPEGSVSTLKIQRTQQEDSAVYLCASSLGWAGGTDTQYFGPGTRLTVL.

V gene TRBV28 combines with J gene TRBJ2-5; D gene unclear. This CDR3 has 12 amino acids. Between the trimmed V and J ends, which lost 3 bases and 4 bases, there was a span of 6 bases. Germline V gene data show CDR1 as MDHEN and CDR2 as SYDVKM. For the CDR3, the DNA is TGTGCCAGCAGTTTCCAGCGAGAGACCCAGTACTTC. Its protein is CASSFQRETQYF.

V is TRBV6-1 and J is TRBJ2-2; no reliable D call. V shed 6 bases and J shed 4 bases, with 12 bases lying between them. Looked up from germline, CDR1 is MNHNS and CDR2 is SASEGT. This CDR3 region has 14 residues. CDR3 sequence: CASRTSPGTGELFF. The CDR3 bases are TGTGCCAGCAGGACCAGCCCGGGCACCGGGGAGCTGTTTTTT.

The chain couples TRBV7-8 to TRBJ1-1, with D possibly TRBD1 on 6 matching bases. The CDR3 contains 16 residues. Per the germline V gene, CDR1 is SGHVS and CDR2 is FQNEAQ. The ends were cut back, 5 bases at V and 3 bases at J, with 19 bases in the middle. This CDR3 is CASSPDTENRDTEAFF. The CDR3 DNA reads as TGTGCCAGCAGCCCAGACACTGAAAACAGGGACACTGAAGCTTTCTTT. Full variable domain (rest looked up from reference TRBV7-8 and TRBJ1-1): GAGVSQSPRYKVAKRGQDVALRCDPISGHVSLFWYQQALGQGPEFLTYFQNEAQLDKSGLPSDRFFAERPEGSVSTLKIQRTQQEDSAVYLCASSPDTENRDTEAFFGQGTRLTVV.

V is TRBV5-5 and J is TRBJ1-1, with a tentative D call TRBD1 (5 bases). The V gene lost 1 base and the J gene lost 0 bases, with 16 bases spanning the gap. CDR1 is SGHKS and CDR2 is YYEKEE in the germline V gene (reference sequence). The CDR3 is made up of 17 amino acids. CDR3 DNA: TGTGCCAGCAGCTTGTTCGCCAGGGCCCAAATGAACACTGAAGCTTTCTTT. It is translated as CASSLFARAQMNTEAFF.

V usage is TRBV9 and J usage is TRBJ2-3; 7 bases align to TRBD2. Trimming took 4 bases from V and 0 from J; bases not matched to a gene: 17. From germline, CDR1 is SGDLS and CDR2 YYNGEE. The CDR3 totals 19 residues. The CDR3 DNA sequence: TGTGCCAGCAGCCCCAGAGGAGCTGTGGGCGGGAGTAGCACAGATACGCAGTATTTT. It specifies CASSPRGAVGGSSTDTQYF.

V gene TRBV4-1 combines with J gene TRBJ2-7; D unclear. There are 13 residues in the CDR3. Germline CDR1 reads MGHRA; CDR2 reads YSYEKL. Trimming cost V 4 bases and J 5 bases, with 12 bases left between them. DNA of the CDR3: TGCGCCAGCAGCCCCGACCCGCGGAACGAGCAGTACTTC. Encoded protein: CASSPDPRNEQYF.

This chain uses TRBV28 with TRBJ1-2; TRBD1 matches at 11 bases. The CDR3 sequence is 14 residues long. Germline V gene sequence: CDR1 MDHEN, CDR2 SYDVKM. V trimming: 6 bases; J trimming: 6 bases; junction bases outside the gene matches: 6. The CDR3 spells CASSQDRGPDGYTF. CDR3 DNA sequence: TGTGCCAGCAGCCAGGACAGGGGGCCTGATGGCTACACCTTC.

The chain has TRBV19 and TRBJ2-7; the D gene is possibly TRBD1 (5 bases). Trimming took 5 bases from V and 0 from J, leaving 11 bases between them. Germline-derived CDR1 and CDR2 are LNHDA and SQIVND (reference sequence). CDR3 length: 14 residues. This CDR3 is CASSFSGSSYEQYF. The CDR3 nucleotides read TGTGCCAGTAGTTTCTCAGGGTCCTCCTACGAGCAGTACTTC.

The chain recombines TRBV2 with TRBJ1-5; D is ambiguous. Per germline, CDR1 SNHLY and CDR2 FYNNEI. Trimming took 7 bases from V and 1 from J, leaving 11 bases between them. This CDR3 has 14 residues. This chain's CDR3 is CASKSGGSNQPQHF. CDR3 in DNA: TGTGCCAGCAAATCGGGAGGAAGCAATCAGCCCCAGCATTTT.

J is TRBJ2-1 and V is TRBV28, with TRBD2 matching 10 bases. The germline V gene has CDR1 MDHEN and CDR2 SYDVKM. The CDR3 spans 15 residues. V lost 6 bases to trimming and J lost 7 bases; unmatched junction nucleotides: 9. The CDR3 loop reads CASRSGLAFVNEQFF. The DNA for the CDR3 is TGTGCCAGCAGATCGGGACTAGCGTTTGTGAATGAGCAGTTCTTC.

The CDR3 nucleotides read TGTGCCAGCAGCCAAGACCGGAACACTGAAGCTTTCTTT. Encoded protein: CASSQDRNTEAFF. J is TRBJ1-1 and V is TRBV4-2; no clear D. Germline lookup yields CDR1 LGHNA and CDR2 YNFKEQ. V lost 0 bases and J lost 1, with 3 bases in between. The CDR3 length is 13 residues.